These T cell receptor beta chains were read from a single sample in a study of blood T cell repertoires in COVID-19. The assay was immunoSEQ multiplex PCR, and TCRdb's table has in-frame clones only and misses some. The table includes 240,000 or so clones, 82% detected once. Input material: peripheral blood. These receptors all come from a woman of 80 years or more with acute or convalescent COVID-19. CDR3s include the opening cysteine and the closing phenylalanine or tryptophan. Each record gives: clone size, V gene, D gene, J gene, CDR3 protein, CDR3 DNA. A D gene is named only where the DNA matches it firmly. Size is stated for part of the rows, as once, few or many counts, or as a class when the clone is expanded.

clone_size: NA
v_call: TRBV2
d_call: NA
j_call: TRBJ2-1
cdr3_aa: CASSADREQFF
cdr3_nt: TGTGCCAGCAGTGCAGACAGGGAGCAGTTCTTC

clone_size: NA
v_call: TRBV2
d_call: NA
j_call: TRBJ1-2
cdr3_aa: CASSEAEPRDPLYGYTF
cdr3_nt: TGTGCCAGCAGTGAAGCCGAACCCCGGGATCCCCTCTATGGCTACACCTTC

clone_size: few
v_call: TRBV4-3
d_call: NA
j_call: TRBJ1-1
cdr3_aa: CASSQEPDTEAFF
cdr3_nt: TGCGCCAGCAGCCAAGAGCCAGATACTGAAGCTTTCTTT

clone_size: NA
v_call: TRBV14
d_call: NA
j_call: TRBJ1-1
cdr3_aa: CASSQDWTEKFLNTEAFF
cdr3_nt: TGTGCCAGCAGCCAAGATTGGACAGAAAAGTTCCTGAACACTGAAGCTTTCTTT

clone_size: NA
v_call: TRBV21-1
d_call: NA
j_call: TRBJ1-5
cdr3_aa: CASKGRGTSNQPQHF
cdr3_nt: TGTGCCAGCAAGGGCCGGGGTACAAGCAATCAGCCCCAGCATTTT

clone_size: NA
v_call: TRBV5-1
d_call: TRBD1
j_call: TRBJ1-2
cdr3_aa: CASSPTGDYGYTF
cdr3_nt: TGCGCCAGCAGCCCCACAGGGGACTATGGCTACACCTTC

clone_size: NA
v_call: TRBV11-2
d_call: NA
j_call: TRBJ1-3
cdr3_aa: CASSLGHSGNTIYF
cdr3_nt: TGTGCCAGCAGCTTAGGGCACTCTGGAAACACCATATATTTT

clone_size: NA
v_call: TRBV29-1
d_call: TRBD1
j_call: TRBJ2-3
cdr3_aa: CSVVFQGADTQYF
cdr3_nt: TGCAGCGTTGTGTTTCAGGGGGCAGATACGCAGTATTTT

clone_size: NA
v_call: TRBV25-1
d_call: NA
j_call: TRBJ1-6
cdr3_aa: CASRQEYNSPLHF
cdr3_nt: TGTGCCAGCAGACAGGAGTATAATTCACCCCTCCACTTT

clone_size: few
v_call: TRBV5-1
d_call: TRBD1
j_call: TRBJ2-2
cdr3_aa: CASSMGTGGWNTGELFF
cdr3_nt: TGCGCCAGCAGCATGGGGACAGGGGGCTGGAACACCGGGGAGCTGTTTTTT

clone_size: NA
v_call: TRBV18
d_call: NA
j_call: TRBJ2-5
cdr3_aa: CASSPRGSQETQYF
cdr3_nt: TGTGCCAGCTCACCACGAGGGAGCCAAGAGACCCAGTACTTC

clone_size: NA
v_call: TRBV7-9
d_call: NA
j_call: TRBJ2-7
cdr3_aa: CASSPRQGGYEQYF
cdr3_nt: TGTGCCAGCAGCCCACGACAGGGAGGCTACGAGCAGTACTTC

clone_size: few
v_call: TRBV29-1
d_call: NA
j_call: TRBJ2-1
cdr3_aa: CSAVPRQVLLRDEEVEQFF
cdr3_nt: TGCAGCGCCGTCCCGAGACAGGTACTTTTGCGCGATGAGGAGGTTGAGCAGTTCTTC

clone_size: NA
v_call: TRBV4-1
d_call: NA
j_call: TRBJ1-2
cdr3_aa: CASRQDSGANYGYTF
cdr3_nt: TGCGCCAGCAGGCAAGACAGTGGAGCTAACTATGGCTACACCTTC

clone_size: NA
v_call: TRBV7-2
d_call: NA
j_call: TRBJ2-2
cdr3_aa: CASSLAVAQASTGELFF
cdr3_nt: TGTGCCAGCAGCTTAGCCGTGGCACAGGCTAGCACCGGGGAGCTGTTTTTT

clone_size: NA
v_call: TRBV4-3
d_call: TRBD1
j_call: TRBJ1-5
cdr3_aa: CASSQDVPGQGSQPQHF
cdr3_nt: TGCGCCAGCAGCCAAGACGTCCCGGGACAGGGGTCTCAGCCCCAGCATTTT

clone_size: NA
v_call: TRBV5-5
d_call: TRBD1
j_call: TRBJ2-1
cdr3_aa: CASTRAGTGARNEQFF
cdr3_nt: TGTGCCAGCACCAGGGCCGGGACAGGAGCCCGGAATGAGCAGTTCTTC

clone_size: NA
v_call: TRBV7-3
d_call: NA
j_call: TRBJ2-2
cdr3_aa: CASSLARDTGELFF
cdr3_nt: TGTGCCAGCAGCTTAGCGCGGGACACCGGGGAGCTGTTTTTT

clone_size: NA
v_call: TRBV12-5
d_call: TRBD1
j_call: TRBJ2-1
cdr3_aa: CATATGGHNEQFF
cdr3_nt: TGTGCTACAGCGACAGGGGGCCACAATGAGCAGTTCTTC

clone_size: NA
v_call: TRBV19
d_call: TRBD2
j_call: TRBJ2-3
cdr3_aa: CASSRSGGAGDTQYF
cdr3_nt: TGTGCCAGTAGTAGAAGCGGGGGGGCAGGGGATACGCAGTATTTT

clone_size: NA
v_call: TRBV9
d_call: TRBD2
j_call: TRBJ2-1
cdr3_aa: CASRGTSGNEQFF
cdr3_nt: TGTGCCAGCAGAGGGACTAGCGGTAATGAGCAGTTCTTC

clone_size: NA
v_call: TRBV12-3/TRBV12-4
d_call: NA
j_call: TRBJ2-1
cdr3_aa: CASSLFLARMGFF
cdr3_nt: TGTGCCAGCAGTTTATTCCTAGCGAGGATGGGGTTCTTC

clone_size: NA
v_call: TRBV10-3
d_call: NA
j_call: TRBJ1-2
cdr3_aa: CAISPGQFYGYTF
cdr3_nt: TGTGCCATCAGTCCTGGACAGTTCTATGGCTACACCTTC

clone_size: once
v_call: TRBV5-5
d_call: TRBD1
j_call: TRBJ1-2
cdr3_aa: CASSQTGMTNYGYTF
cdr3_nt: TGTGCCAGCAGCCAGACAGGGATGACAAACTATGGCTACACCTTC

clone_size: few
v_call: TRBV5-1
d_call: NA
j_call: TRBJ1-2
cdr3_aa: CASSLVGAGGTPSLYGYTF
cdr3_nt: TGCGCCAGCAGCTTGGTAGGGGCCGGGGGGACCCCATCTTTATATGGCTACACCTTC

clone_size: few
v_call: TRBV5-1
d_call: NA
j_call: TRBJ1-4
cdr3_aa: CASSFNWQATNEKLFF
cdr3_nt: TGCGCCAGCAGCTTCAATTGGCAGGCAACTAATGAAAAACTGTTTTTT

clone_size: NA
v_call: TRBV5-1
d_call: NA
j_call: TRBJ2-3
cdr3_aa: CASSLGQLTDTQYF
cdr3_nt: TGCGCCAGCAGCCTGGGCCAACTCACAGATACGCAGTATTTT

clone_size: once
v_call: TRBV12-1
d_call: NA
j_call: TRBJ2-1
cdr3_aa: CASSLGEVVNNEQFF
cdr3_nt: TGTGCCAGCAGCTTAGGCGAGGTGGTTAACAATGAGCAGTTCTTC

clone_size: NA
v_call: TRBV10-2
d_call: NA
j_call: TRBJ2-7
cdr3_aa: CASEEAQGLGQYF
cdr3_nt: TGCGCCAGCGAGGAGGCCCAGGGGCTGGGGCAGTACTTC